Detailed here is one T cell receptor (beta chain). The assay was immunoSEQ multiplex PCR, and TCRdb's table has in-frame clones only and misses some. The top ten hold around 1.4% of the sample, which has approximately 170,000 clones, around 87% seen once. The data belong to a study of control samples from healthy donors and cancer patients. The CDR3 contains 15 residues. Germline CDR1 and CDR2: LNHNV and YYDKDF (reference sequence). Trimming pared 2 bases from V and 1 base from J, leaving 11 bases between. Material for sequencing was blood. The TCR comes from a woman in her forties or fifties in good health. V is TRBV15 and J is TRBJ2-5; D gene ambiguous. The CDR3 coding sequence is TGTGCCACCAGCAGACCCGGTCCGTTCCAAGAGACCCAGTACTTC. Translated, it gives CATSRPGPFQETQYF.